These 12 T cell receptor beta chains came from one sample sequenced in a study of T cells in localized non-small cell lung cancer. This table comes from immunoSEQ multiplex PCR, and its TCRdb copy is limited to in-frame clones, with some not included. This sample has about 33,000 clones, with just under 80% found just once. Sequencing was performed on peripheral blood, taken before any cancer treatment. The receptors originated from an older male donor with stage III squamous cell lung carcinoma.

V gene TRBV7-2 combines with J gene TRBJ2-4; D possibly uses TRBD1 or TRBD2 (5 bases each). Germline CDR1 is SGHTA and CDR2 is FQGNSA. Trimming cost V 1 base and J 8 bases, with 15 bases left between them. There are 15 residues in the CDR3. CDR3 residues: CASSLGAGMGDIQYF. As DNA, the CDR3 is TGTGCCAGCAGCTTAGGGGCAGGGATGGGAGACATTCAGTACTTC.

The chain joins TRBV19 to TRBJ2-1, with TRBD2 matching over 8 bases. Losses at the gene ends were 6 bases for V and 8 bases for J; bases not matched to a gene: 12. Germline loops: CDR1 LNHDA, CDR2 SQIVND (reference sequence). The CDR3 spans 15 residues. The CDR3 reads CASSDARGGFDEQFF. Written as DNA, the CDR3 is TGTGCCAGTAGCGATGCCCGGGGGGGGTTCGATGAGCAGTTCTTC.

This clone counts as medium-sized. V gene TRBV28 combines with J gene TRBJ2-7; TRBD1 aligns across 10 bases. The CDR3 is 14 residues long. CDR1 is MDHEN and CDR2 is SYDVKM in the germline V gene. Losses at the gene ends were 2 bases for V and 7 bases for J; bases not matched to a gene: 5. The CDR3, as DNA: TGTGCCAGCAGTTTAAGACAGGGGGCGGGTGAGCAGTACTTC. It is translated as CASSLRQGAGEQYF.

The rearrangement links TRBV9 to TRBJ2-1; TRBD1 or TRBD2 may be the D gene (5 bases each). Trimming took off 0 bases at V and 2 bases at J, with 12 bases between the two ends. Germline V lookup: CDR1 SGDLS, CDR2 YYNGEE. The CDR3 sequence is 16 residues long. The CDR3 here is CASSVGPGTPYNEQFF. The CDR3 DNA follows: TGTGCCAGCAGCGTAGGACCAGGGACCCCCTACAATGAGCAGTTCTTC.

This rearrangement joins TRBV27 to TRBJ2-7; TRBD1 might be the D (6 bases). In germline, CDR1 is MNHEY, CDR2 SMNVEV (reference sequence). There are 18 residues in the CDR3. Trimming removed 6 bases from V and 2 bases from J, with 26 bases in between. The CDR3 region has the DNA TGTGCCAGCAGACCTTTCGACCTAGGACAGCGACCTACCTACGAGCAGTACTTC. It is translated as CASRPFDLGQRPTYEQYF.

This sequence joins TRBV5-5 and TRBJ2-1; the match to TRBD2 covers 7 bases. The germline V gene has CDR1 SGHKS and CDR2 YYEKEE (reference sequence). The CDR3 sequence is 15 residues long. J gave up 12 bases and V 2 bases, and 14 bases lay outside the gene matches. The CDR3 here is CASSFSASGDNGQFF. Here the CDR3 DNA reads TGTGCCAGCAGCTTCTCGGCTAGCGGTGACAACGGGCAGTTCTTC.

The CDR3 is CASSPRQTGNTIYF. For the CDR3, the DNA is TGTGCCAGCTCACCACGACAAACTGGAAACACCATATATTTT. This sequence joins TRBV18 and TRBJ1-3, with D unclear. Germline V gives CDR1 KGHSH, CDR2 LQKENI. V lost 1 base and J lost 2, with 6 bases in between. The CDR3 length is 14 residues.

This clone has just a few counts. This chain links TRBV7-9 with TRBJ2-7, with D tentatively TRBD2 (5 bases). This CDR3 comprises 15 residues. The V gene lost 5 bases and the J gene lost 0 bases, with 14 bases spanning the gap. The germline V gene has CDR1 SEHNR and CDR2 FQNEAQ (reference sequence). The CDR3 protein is CASSPVGESSYEQYF. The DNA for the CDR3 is TGTGCCAGCAGCCCGGTTGGGGAGAGCTCCTACGAGCAGTACTTC.

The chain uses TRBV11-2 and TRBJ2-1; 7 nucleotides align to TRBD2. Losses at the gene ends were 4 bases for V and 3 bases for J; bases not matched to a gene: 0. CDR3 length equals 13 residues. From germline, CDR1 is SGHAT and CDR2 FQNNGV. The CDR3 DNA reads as TGTGCCAGCAGCTCGGGGGGCTACAATGAGCAGTTCTTC. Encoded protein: CASSSGGYNEQFF.

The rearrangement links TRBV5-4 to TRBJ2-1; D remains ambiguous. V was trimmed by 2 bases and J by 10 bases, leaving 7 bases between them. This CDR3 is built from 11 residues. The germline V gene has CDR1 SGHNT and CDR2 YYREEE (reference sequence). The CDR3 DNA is TGTGCCAGCAGCTTAACCTGGGAGCAGTTCTTC. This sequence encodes CASSLTWEQFF.

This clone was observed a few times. CDR3 DNA: TGTGCCAGCACTAGAGGGGGGGGGCTGGGCAATCAGCCCCAGCATTTT. Amino acid sequence: CASTRGGGLGNQPQHF. The chain uses TRBV28 and TRBJ1-5, with D possibly matching TRBD1 (6 bases). V lost 7 bases to trimming and J lost 2 bases, with 18 bases between them. This CDR3 contains 16 residues. The germline gives CDR1 MDHEN, CDR2 SYDVKM.

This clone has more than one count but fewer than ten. CDR3 sequence reads: CASSAQTDQPQHF. Written as DNA, the CDR3 is TGTGCCAGCAGCGCGCAAACAGATCAGCCCCAGCATTTT. The chain employs TRBV7-2 and TRBJ1-5; D call uncertain. Trimming pared 5 bases from V and 5 bases from J, leaving 10 bases between. CDR3 size: 13 residues. CDR1 is SGHTA and CDR2 is FQGNSA in the germline V gene. Complete variable domain (other parts from reference TRBV7-2 and TRBJ1-5): GAGVSQSPSNKVTEKGKDVELRCDPISGHTALYWYRQSLGQGLEFLIYFQGNSAPDKSGLPSDRFSAERTGGSVSTLTIQRTQQEDSAVYLCASSAQTDQPQHFGDGTRLSIL.